A single sample is the source of the 23 T cell receptor beta chains below, sequenced in a study of blood T cell repertoires in COVID-19. Sequenced by immunoSEQ multiplex PCR; TCRdb stores in-frame clones only, minus some. The sample includes about 350,000 clones, more than 85% seen only once; the top ten take 1%. The sample consisted of PBMCs or T cells enriched from blood (not recorded which). The receptors were gathered from a woman aged 30 to 39 who had recovered from COVID-19.

The chain carries TRBV28 and TRBJ2-5; D may be TRBD2 (6 bases). CDR3 length: 16 amino acids. From germline, CDR1 is MDHEN and CDR2 SYDVKM. The ends were cut back, 7 bases at V and 5 bases at J, with 23 bases in the middle. CDR3 residues: CASTGGGAEGGETQYF. The DNA for the CDR3 is TGTGCCAGCACCGGCGGCGGGGCGGAAGGTGGGGAGACCCAGTACTTC.

The V call is TRBV5-5, the J call TRBJ2-5; D not resolved. V was cut by 1 base and J by 2 bases, with 9 bases left in between. The germline V gene has CDR1 SGHKS and CDR2 YYEKEE (reference sequence). The length of the CDR3 is 14 residues. The CDR3 DNA reads TGTGCCAGCAGCTTGCACAGCCAACAAGAGACCCAGTACTTC. It is translated as CASSLHSQQETQYF.

The V gene is TRBV29-1, the J gene TRBJ1-1; D possibly corresponds to TRBD1 (5 bases). The ends were cut back, 8 bases at V and 11 bases at J, with 21 bases in the middle. Germline V CDR1 and CDR2: SQVTM, ANQGSEA. The CDR3 consists of 12 residues. CDR3 bases: TGCAGCTCACGGGAGGGGCGGCAAGGGGCTTTCTTT. It codes for CSSREGRQGAFF.

The chain recombines TRBV7-2 with TRBJ2-5; 11 positions agree with TRBD1. V lost 4 bases and J lost 5; bases outside the gene matches: 6. From germline, CDR1 is SGHTA and CDR2 FQGNSA. CDR3 length: 15 amino acids. This CDR3 reads CASSSWTGGGETQYF. Here the CDR3 DNA reads TGTGCCAGCAGCTCATGGACAGGGGGCGGGGAGACCCAGTACTTC.

The chain employs TRBV13 and TRBJ1-2; 11 nucleotides line up with TRBD1. CDR1 and CDR2 from the germline V gene are PRHDT and FYEKMQ (reference sequence). CDR3 length: 16 residues. The trim removed 3 bases at V and 7 bases at J, leaving 10 bases unmatched. This CDR3 reads CASSFLRGQGARGYTF. DNA for the CDR3: TGTGCCAGCAGCTTTTTACGAGGACAGGGGGCACGTGGCTACACCTTC.

V is TRBV12-3 or TRBV12-4 and J is TRBJ2-7, with a tentative D call TRBD1 (6 bases). The length of the CDR3 is 12 residues. Trimming removed 9 bases at V and 6 bases at J, with 15 bases between. The CDR3 reads CASRYRAAEQYF. The CDR3 DNA reads TGTGCCAGTCGCTACAGGGCCGCCGAGCAGTACTTC.

This rearrangement joins TRBV5-6 to TRBJ2-3; weak D call: TRBD1 (6 bases). The V end lost 2 bases, the J end lost 0 bases, and 10 bases lay between the germline ends. CDR3 size: 15 residues. Germline V CDR1 and CDR2: SGHDT, YYEEEE. The CDR3 DNA reads TGTGCCAGCAGCTTCCGGACAGCTAGCACAGATACGCAGTATTTT. Amino acids: CASSFRTASTDTQYF.

This clone was detected only once. This chain links TRBV5-1 with TRBJ2-5; 8 positions agree with TRBD1. This CDR3 is built from 13 residues. Germline values: CDR1 SGHRS, CDR2 YFSETQ. V gave up 4 bases and J gave up 5 bases; unmatched junction bases: 4. DNA of the CDR3: TGCGCCAGCAGCCTGGACAGGGTGGAGACCCAGTACTTC. Translated: CASSLDRVETQYF.

The chain recombines TRBV3-1 (or the pseudogene TRBV3-2) with TRBJ2-7, with 8 bases matching TRBD1. The CDR3 consists of 13 residues. The V gene end was trimmed by 0 bases and the J gene end by 7 bases; junction bases not matched to a gene: 2. Per germline, CDR1 LGHDT and CDR2 YNNKEL (reference sequence). CDR3 sequence (DNA): TGTGCCAGCAGCCAAGAATACAGGGGGGAGCAGTACTTC. It specifies CASSQEYRGEQYF.

The V and J genes are TRBV7-9 and TRBJ1-4, with TRBD1 identical over 11 bases. This CDR3 spans 15 amino acids. Losses at the gene ends were 5 bases for V and 7 bases for J; bases not matched to a gene: 6. Germline-derived CDR1 and CDR2 are SEHNR and FQNEAQ (reference sequence). CDR3 nucleotide sequence: TGTGCCAGCAGCCGAGGACAGGGGGCACTTGAAAAACTGTTTTTT. Protein: CASSRGQGALEKLFF.

The chain recombines TRBV30 with TRBJ1-4, with D perhaps TRBD1 (5 bases). Trimming cost V 3 bases and J 8 bases, with 13 bases left between them. The CDR3 consists of 13 residues. Germline V CDR1 and CDR2: GTSNPN, SVGIG (reference sequence). The CDR3 sequence: CAWSAGRGEKLFF. CDR3 coding DNA: TGTGCCTGGAGCGCTGGGAGGGGCGAAAAACTGTTTTTT.

V is TRBV6-5 and J is TRBJ2-1; 7 nucleotides match TRBD1. Trimming removed 4 bases from V and 7 bases from J; junction bases left unmatched: 7. Germline CDR1 reads MNHEY; CDR2 reads SVGAGI. This CDR3 spans 14 amino acids. Written as DNA, the CDR3 is TGTGCCAGCAGTTCCTACTCAGGGGGAAATGAGCAGTTCTTC. Encoded protein: CASSSYSGGNEQFF.

The CDR3 DNA sequence: TGTGCCACCTATGGACAGGGGGCGAGCGCCGGGGAGCTGTTTTTT. It encodes CATYGQGASAGELFF. The chain is built from TRBV2 and TRBJ2-2, with 11 bases aligning to TRBD1. J was trimmed by 6 bases and V by 10 bases; bases with no gene match: 10. The CDR3 is 15 amino acids. In germline, CDR1 is SNHLY, CDR2 FYNNEI.

The CDR3 sequence: CARNQGVHAGELFF. The CDR3 DNA reads as TGTGCCAGGAATCAGGGGGTTCATGCCGGGGAGCTGTTTTTT. This sequence joins TRBV19 and TRBJ2-2, with 7 bases that match TRBD1. CDR1 is LNHDA and CDR2 is SQIVND in the germline V gene (reference sequence). CDR3 length: 14 amino acids. With 9 bases clipped from V and 6 bases from J, the junction kept 10 bases outside the gene matches. Full variable domain (remainder filled in from reference TRBV19 and TRBJ2-2): DGGITQSPKYLFRKEGQNVTLSCEQNLNHDAMYWYRQDPGQGLRLIYYSQIVNDFQKGDIAEGYSVSREKKESFPLTVTSAQKNPTAFYLCARNQGVHAGELFFGEGSRLTVL.

This chain joins TRBV10-2 and TRBJ1-1; D is possibly TRBD1 (5 bases). Germline CDR1 reads WSHSY; CDR2 reads SAAADI. The CDR3 is made up of 14 amino acids. Deletions cut 4 bases from V and 0 bases from J, with 9 bases between. The CDR3 sequence: CASSARGMNTEAFF. CDR3 nucleotides: TGCGCCAGCAGTGCTAGGGGCATGAACACTGAAGCTTTCTTT.

This rearrangement joins TRBV28 to TRBJ2-7, with unresolved D. CDR3 size: 13 residues. V was trimmed by 4 bases and J by 6 bases, leaving 13 bases between them. Germline CDR1 and CDR2: MDHEN and SYDVKM. The DNA of the CDR3 is TGTGCCAGCAGTTCCCCCCACAGAGCCGAGCAGTACTTC. This translates into CASSSPHRAEQYF.

The CDR3 nucleotides are TGTGCCAGTACCACCGGGGTGGGACTCCCCTACGAGCAGTACTTC. Translation: CASTTGVGLPYEQYF. This chain joins TRBV19 and TRBJ2-7; maybe TRBD2 (6 bases). Germline-derived CDR1 and CDR2 are LNHDA and SQIVND (reference sequence). The CDR3 runs to 15 residues. V lost 7 bases, J lost 2 bases, and 18 bases lay in between. The complete variable domain, with remaining parts taken from reference TRBV19 and TRBJ2-7, reads DGGITQSPKYLFRKEGQNVTLSCEQNLNHDAMYWYRQDPGQGLRLIYYSQIVNDFQKGDIAEGYSVSREKKESFPLTVTSAQKNPTAFYLCASTTGVGLPYEQYFGPGTRLTVT.

This chain joins TRBV19 and TRBJ2-7; TRBD2 matches at 7 bases. Germline V lookup: CDR1 LNHDA, CDR2 SQIVND (reference sequence). The CDR3 spans 15 residues. J gave up 3 bases and V 1 base, and 6 bases lay outside the gene matches. The CDR3 protein is CASSIVASGDYEQYF. The CDR3 DNA follows: TGTGCCAGTAGTATAGTTGCTAGCGGAGACTACGAGCAGTACTTC.

The V and J genes are TRBV2 and TRBJ1-1; 7 bases align to TRBD1. In germline, CDR1 is SNHLY, CDR2 FYNNEI. CDR3 length: 15 amino acids. Germline trimming cut 6 bases from V and 3 bases from J; bases unmatched to any gene: 10. CDR3 in amino acids: CASRRRDSPDTEAFF. The DNA for the CDR3 is TGTGCCAGCAGACGCCGGGACAGCCCGGACACTGAAGCTTTCTTT.

The rearrangement joins TRBV13 to TRBJ2-7; tentatively, D is TRBD1 (5 bases). The V end was cut by 3 bases, the J end by 3 bases, with 21 bases between. The CDR3 loop spans 17 amino acids. Germline V gives CDR1 PRHDT, CDR2 FYEKMQ (reference sequence). In DNA form, the CDR3 reads TGTGCCAGCAGCTTTAGAGGCAGGGATAAAGAATTCTACGAGCAGTACTTC. Its protein product is CASSFRGRDKEFYEQYF.

The chain uses TRBV11-2 and TRBJ2-3; 15 bases align to TRBD2. With 5 bases clipped from V and 1 base from J, the junction kept 4 bases outside the gene matches. The CDR3 consists of 17 residues. Germline lookup yields CDR1 SGHAT and CDR2 FQNNGV. This CDR3 is CASSAGLAGGRTDTQYF. The CDR3 DNA is TGTGCCAGCAGCGCGGGACTAGCGGGGGGCCGCACAGATACGCAGTATTTT.

V gene TRBV19 combines with J gene TRBJ1-6; D remains unclear. Trimming shortened V by 1 base and J by 6 bases, and 7 bases separated the two germline ends. The CDR3 is 14 residues long. Germline V gene lookup returns CDR1 LNHDA and CDR2 SQIVND (reference sequence). This chain's CDR3 is CASSIGESNSPLHF. The CDR3 bases are TGTGCCAGTAGTATAGGCGAAAGTAATTCACCCCTCCACTTT.

The chain uses TRBV18 and TRBJ2-2; D may be TRBD2 (5 bases). Germline V gene lookup returns CDR1 KGHSH and CDR2 LQKENI. The CDR3 sequence is 13 residues long. Trimming shortened V by 6 bases and J by 4 bases, and 9 bases separated the two germline ends. The CDR3 coding sequence is TGTGCCAGCTCCCCCGGGGTCACCGGGGAGCTGTTTTTT. The encoded protein is CASSPGVTGELFF.